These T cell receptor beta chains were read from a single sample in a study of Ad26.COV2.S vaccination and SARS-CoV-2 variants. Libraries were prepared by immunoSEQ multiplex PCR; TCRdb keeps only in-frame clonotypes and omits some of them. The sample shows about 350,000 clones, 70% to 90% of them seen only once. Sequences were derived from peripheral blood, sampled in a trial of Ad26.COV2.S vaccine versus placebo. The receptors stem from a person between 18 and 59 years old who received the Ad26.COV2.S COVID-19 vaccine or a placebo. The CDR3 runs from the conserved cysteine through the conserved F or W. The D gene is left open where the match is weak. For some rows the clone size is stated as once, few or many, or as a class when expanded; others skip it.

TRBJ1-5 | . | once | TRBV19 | CASSGGAGASNQPQHF | TGTGCCAGTAGTGGGGGGGCAGGGGCTAGCAATCAGCCCCAGCATTTT
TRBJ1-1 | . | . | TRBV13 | CASSVRRNTEAFF | TGTGCCAGCAGCGTGAGGAGAAACACTGAAGCTTTCTTT
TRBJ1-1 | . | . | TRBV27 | CASRSTGVGTEAFF | TGTGCCAGCAGAAGTACGGGGGTCGGTACTGAAGCTTTCTTT
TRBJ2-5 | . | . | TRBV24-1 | CATQGGQETQYF | TGTGCCACTCAGGGCGGGCAAGAGACCCAGTACTTC
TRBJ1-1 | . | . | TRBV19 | CASSIILSDEAFF | TGTGCCAGTAGTATCATATTATCCGATGAAGCTTTCTTT
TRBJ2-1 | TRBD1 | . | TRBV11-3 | CASSLRTGGTYNEQFF | TGTGCCAGCAGCCTCCGGACAGGGGGGACCTACAATGAGCAGTTCTTC
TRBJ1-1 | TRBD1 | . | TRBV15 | CATSISGQGGTEAFF | TGTGCCACCAGCATTAGCGGACAGGGGGGAACTGAAGCTTTCTTT
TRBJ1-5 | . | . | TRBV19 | CASSYGDQPQHF | TGTGCCAGTAGTTATGGAGATCAGCCCCAGCATTTT
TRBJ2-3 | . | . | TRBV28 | CASTPSGAGASTDTQYF | TGTGCCAGCACCCCGTCGGGGGCGGGGGCCAGCACAGATACGCAGTATTTT
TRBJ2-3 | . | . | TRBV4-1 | CASSQQVGGLTDTQYF | TGCGCCAGCAGCCAACAGGTGGGGGGCCTCACAGATACGCAGTATTTT
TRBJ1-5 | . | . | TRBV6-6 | CASIRDEWGNQPQHF | TGTGCCAGCATACGCGATGAATGGGGGAATCAGCCCCAGCATTTT
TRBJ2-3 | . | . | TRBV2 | CASSYGRTDTQYF | TGTGCCAGCAGTTACGGGCGCACAGATACGCAGTATTTT
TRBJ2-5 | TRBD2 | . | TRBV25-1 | CASSESPSGETQYF | TGTGCCAGCAGTGAATCGCCTAGCGGCGAGACCCAGTACTTC
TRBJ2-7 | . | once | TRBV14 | CASSQDPRLTQYF | TGTGCCAGCAGCCAAGATCCCCGCTTGACGCAGTACTTC
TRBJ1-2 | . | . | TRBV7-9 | CASSLLGANYGYTF | TGTGCCAGCAGCTTATTAGGGGCTAACTATGGCTACACCTTC
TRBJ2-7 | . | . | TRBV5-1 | CASRLRGAGVDEQYF | TGCGCCAGCAGACTGAGGGGCGCCGGGGTCGACGAGCAGTACTTC
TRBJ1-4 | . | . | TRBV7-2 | CASSLARQINEKLFF | TGTGCCAGCAGCTTAGCGCGGCAGATCAATGAAAAACTGTTTTTT
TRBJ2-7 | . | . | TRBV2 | CASSASSGEQYF | TGTGCCAGCAGTGCCTCATCAGGCGAGCAGTACTTC
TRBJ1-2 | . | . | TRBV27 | CASSPTGTYGYTF | TGTGCCAGCAGTCCGACAGGTACCTATGGCTACACCTTC
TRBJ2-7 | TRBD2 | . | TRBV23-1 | CASTSPGGGRGEQYF | TGCGCCAGCACCTCCCCCGGGGGGGGGCGTGGGGAGCAGTACTTC
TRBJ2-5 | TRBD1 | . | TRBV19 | CASSLGTAYQETQYF | TGTGCCAGTAGTTTGGGGACAGCTTACCAAGAGACCCAGTACTTC
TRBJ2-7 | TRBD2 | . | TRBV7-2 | CASSEGLAPSYEQYF | TGTGCCAGCAGCGAGGGACTAGCGCCTTCCTACGAGCAGTACTTC
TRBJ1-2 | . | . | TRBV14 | CASSKGRFFGGYTF | TGTGCCAGCAGCAAAGGACGGTTCTTTGGTGGCTACACCTTC
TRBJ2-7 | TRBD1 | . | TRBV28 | CASSYRTGGYYEQYF | TGTGCCAGCAGTTATAGGACAGGGGGCTACTACGAGCAGTACTTC
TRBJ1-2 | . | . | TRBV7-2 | CASSFAPGGHGYTF | TGTGCCAGCAGCTTTGCTCCCGGGGGACATGGCTACACCTTC
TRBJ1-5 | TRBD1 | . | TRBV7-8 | CASSLVGQGYQPQHF | TGTGCCAGCAGCTTAGTGGGACAGGGGTATCAGCCCCAGCATTTT
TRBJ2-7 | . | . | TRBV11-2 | CASSPSGGAYEQYF | TGTGCCAGCAGCCCCTCTGGAGGTGCCTACGAGCAGTACTTC
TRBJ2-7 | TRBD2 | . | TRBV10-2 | CARRGLAGGSYEQYF | TGCGCCCGCAGGGGACTAGCGGGGGGCTCCTACGAGCAGTACTTC
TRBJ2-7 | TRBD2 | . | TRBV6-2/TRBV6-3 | CASSYSSGARTYEQYF | TGTGCCAGCAGTTACTCGAGCGGGGCCAGGACCTACGAGCAGTACTTC
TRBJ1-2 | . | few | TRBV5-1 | CASSLNPGPNYGYTF | TGCGCCAGCAGCTTGAACCCGGGCCCTAACTATGGCTACACCTTC